This T cell receptor (beta chain) came from a study of blood T cell repertoires in COVID-19. Overall study context: T cells, B-cell-depleted T cells, or PBMCs supplied cDNA or gDNA.

Original processing methods: Amplifying reference gene primers gave estimates of nucleated cell counts. Profiling relied on immunoSEQ multiplex PCR, and the TCRdb table lists in-frame clones only, not all of them. That table furnishes V, J and clone size, whereas the DNA furnished D and trimming. Here the sample spans 50,000 to 70,000 clones, under 85% being singletons. The CDR3 extends over 14 amino acids. Germline loops: CDR1 KGHSH, CDR2 LQKENI. The V segment lost 3 bases and the J segment 6 bases; nucleotides outside the gene matches: 6. This receptor was taken from a man aged 55 to 70 with acute or convalescent COVID-19. This chain connects TRBV18 to TRBJ2-7; 9 bases align to TRBD1. Sequences were obtained from peripheral blood. The CDR3 coding sequence is TGTGCCAGCTCACCTATTGGGACAGGGATCGAGCAGTACTTC. It codes for CASSPIGTGIEQYF.